This T cell receptor beta chain derives from a study of cytomegalovirus exposure and HLA in healthy donors. Study results and caveats: There were over 150 TCR beta chains listed as cytomegalovirus-associated.

CDR3 length: 14 residues. With 4 bases clipped from V and 0 bases from J, the junction kept 3 bases outside the gene matches. Germline V gene data show CDR1 as SGHRS and CDR2 as YFSETQ. To note about this clone: The antigen remains undetermined.

PCR was performed using 60 Vbeta and 13 Jbeta primers. TCRdb's copy holds only in-frame clones and misses some; the assay was immunoSEQ multiplex PCR. The sample comprises some 90,000 clones, about three quarters of which are singletons, and nearly 6% rests with the top ten. This receptor was obtained from a female donor in good health and CMV-seronegative. The rearrangement joins TRBV5-1 to TRBJ1-1; 7 bases match TRBD1. Input material: PBMCs. Written as DNA, the CDR3 is TGCGCCAGCAGCACAGGGACAGTGAACACTGAAGCTTTCTTT. It encodes CASSTGTVNTEAFF.